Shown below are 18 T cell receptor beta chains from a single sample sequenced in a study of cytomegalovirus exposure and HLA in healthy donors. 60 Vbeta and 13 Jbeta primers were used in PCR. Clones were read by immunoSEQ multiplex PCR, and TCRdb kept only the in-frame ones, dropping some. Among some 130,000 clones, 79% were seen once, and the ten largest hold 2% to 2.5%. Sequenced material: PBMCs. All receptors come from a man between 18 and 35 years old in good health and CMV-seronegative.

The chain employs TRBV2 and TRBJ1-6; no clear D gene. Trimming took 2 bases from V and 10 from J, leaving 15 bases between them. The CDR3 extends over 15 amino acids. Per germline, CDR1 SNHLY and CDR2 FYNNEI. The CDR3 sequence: CASSERRGKGSPLHF. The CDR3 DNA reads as TGTGCCAGCAGTGAACGAAGAGGAAAAGGATCACCCCTCCACTTT.

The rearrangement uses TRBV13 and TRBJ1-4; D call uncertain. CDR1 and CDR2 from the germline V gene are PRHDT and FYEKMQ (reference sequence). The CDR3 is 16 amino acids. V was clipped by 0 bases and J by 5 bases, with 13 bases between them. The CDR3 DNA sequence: TGTGCCAGCAGCTTAGGCGTGAGGTCGGTGAATGAAAAACTGTTTTTT. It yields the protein CASSLGVRSVNEKLFF.

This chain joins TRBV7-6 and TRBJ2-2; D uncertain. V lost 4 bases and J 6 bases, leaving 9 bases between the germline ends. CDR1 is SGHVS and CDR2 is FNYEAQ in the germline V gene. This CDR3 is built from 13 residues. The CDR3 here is CASSSEFPGELFF. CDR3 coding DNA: TGTGCCAGCAGCTCTGAGTTTCCCGGGGAGCTGTTTTTT.

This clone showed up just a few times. CDR3 in amino acids: CASSRTGGNYGYTF. CDR3 coding DNA: TGCGCCAGCAGCCGGACAGGGGGCAACTATGGCTACACCTTC. The chain has TRBV5-1 and TRBJ1-2; 11 bases are shared with TRBD1. The germline V gene has CDR1 SGHRS and CDR2 YFSETQ. V was pared by 4 bases and J by 2 bases, with 1 base of the junction left unmatched. The CDR3 spans 14 residues. Together with reference TRBV5-1 and TRBJ1-2, the CDR3 gives the full variable domain: KAGVTQTPRYLIKTRGQQVTLSCSPISGHRSVSWYQQTPGQGLQFLFEYFSETQRNKGNFPGRFSGRQFSNSRSEMNVSTLELGDSALYLCASSRTGGNYGYTFGSGTRLTVV.

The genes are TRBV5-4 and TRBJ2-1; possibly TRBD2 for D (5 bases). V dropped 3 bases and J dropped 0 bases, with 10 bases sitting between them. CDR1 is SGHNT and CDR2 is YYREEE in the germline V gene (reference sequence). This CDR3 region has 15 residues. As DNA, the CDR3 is TGTGCCAGCAGCTCCCCTGGGAGCTCCTACAATGAGCAGTTCTTC. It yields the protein CASSSPGSSYNEQFF.

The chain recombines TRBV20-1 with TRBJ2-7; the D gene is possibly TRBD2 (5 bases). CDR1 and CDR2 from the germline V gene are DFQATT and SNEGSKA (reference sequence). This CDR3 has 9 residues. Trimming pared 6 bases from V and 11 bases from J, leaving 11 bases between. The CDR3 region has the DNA TGCAGTGCCCCGGGAAGGGAGTACGTC. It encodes CSAPGREYV.

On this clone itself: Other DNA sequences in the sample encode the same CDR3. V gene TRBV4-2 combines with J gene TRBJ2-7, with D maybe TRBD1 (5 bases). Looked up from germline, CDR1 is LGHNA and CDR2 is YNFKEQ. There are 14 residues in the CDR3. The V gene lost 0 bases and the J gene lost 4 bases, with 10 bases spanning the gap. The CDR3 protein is CASSQDQGLYEQYF. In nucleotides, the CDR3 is TGTGCCAGCAGCCAAGATCAGGGATTGTACGAGCAGTACTTC.

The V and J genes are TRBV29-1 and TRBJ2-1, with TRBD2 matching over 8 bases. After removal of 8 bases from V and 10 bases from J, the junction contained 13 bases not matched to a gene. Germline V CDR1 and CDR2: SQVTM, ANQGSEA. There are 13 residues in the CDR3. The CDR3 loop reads CSLKGSGVREQFF. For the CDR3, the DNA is TGCAGCTTGAAGGGTAGCGGGGTTCGGGAGCAGTTCTTC.

CDR3 DNA sequence: TGCGCCAGCAGCTTGGGGACAACAGGGTCGGGTCCGGGTGGCTACACCTTC. Amino acid sequence: CASSLGTTGSGPGGYTF. This chain joins TRBV5-1 and TRBJ1-2; D is possibly TRBD1 (6 bases). This CDR3 has 17 amino acids. Per the germline V gene, CDR1 is SGHRS and CDR2 is YFSETQ. Trimming cost V 0 bases and J 7 bases, with 22 bases left between them.

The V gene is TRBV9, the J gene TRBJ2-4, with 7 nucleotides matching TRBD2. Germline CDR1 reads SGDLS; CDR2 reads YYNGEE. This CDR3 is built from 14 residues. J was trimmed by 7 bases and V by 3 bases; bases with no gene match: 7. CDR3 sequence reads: CASSDYWGGNIQYF. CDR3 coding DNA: TGTGCCAGCAGCGACTATTGGGGGGGGAACATTCAGTACTTC.

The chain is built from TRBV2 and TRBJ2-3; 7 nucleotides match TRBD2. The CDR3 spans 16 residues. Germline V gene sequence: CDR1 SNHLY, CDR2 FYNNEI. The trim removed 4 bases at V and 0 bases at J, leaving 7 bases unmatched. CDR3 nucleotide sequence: TGTGCCAGCAGTGCTGGGTTCGGGGGGAGCACAGATACGCAGTATTTT. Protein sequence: CASSAGFGGSTDTQYF.

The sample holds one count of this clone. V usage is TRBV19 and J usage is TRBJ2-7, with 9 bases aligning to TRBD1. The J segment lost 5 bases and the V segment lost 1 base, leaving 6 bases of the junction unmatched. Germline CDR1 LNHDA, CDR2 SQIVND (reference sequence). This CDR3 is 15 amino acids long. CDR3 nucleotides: TGTGCCAGTAGTATAGTATACGGGACAGGGAACGAGCAGTACTTC. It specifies CASSIVYGTGNEQYF.

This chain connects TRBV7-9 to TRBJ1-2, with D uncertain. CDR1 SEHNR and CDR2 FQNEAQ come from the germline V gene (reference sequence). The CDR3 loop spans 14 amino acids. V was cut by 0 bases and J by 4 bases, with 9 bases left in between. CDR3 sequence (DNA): TGTGCCAGCAGCTTAGCTCCGGTAACCTATGGCTACACCTTC. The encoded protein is CASSLAPVTYGYTF.

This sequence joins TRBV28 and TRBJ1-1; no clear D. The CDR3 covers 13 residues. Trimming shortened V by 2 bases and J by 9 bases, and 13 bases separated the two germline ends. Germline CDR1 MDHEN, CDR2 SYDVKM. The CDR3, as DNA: TGTGCCAGCAGTTTACCTTCTTGGGCACAAGCTTTCTTT. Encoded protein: CASSLPSWAQAFF.

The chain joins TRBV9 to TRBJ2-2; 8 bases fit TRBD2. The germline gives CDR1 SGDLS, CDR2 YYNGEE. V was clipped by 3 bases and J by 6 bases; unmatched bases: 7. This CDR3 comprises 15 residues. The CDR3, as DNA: TGTGCCAGCAGCGAAAAGGGACTAGATGCCGGGGAGCTGTTTTTT. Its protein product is CASSEKGLDAGELFF.

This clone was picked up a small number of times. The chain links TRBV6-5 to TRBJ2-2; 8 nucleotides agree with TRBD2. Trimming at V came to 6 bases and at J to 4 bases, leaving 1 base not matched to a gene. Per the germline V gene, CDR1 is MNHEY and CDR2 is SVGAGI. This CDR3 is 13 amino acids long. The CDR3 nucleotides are TGTGCCAGCAGCGGGGGGGCCACCGGGGAGCTGTTTTTT. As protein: CASSGGATGELFF.

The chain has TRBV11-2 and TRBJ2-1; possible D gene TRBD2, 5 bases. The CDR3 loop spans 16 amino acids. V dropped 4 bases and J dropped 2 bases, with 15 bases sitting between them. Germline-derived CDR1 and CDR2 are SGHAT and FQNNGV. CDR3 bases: TGTGCCAGCAGCTCAGGTTCGAGCGGACCCTACAATGAGCAGTTCTTC. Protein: CASSSGSSGPYNEQFF.

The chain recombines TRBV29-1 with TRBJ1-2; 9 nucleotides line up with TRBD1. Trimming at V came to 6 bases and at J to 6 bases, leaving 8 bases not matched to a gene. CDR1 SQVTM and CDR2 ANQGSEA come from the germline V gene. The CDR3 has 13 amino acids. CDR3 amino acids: CSVMDRGFDGYTF. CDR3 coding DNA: TGCAGCGTGATGGACAGGGGCTTCGATGGCTACACCTTC.